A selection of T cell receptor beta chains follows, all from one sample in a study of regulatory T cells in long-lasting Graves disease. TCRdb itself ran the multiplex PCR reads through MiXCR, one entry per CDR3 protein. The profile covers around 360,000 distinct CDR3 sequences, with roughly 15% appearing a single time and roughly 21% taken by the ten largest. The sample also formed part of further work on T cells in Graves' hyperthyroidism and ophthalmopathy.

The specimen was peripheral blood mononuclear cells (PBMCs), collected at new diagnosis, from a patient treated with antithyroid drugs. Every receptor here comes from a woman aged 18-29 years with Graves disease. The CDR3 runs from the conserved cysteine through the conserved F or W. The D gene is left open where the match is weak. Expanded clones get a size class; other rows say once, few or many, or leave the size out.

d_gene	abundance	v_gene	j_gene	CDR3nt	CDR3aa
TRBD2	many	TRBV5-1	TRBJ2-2	TGCGCCAGCAGCTCTGTAGCGGGAGCGGGTACCGGGGAGCTGTTTTTT	CASSSVAGAGTGELFF
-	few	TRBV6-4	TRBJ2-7	TGTGCCAGCAGTTACGACGGGACACCAGGCCACGAGCAGTACTTC	CASSYDGTPGHEQYF
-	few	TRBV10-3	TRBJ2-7	TGTGCCATCAGTATTACGTCAGGGGACGAGCAGTACTTC	CAISITSGDEQYF
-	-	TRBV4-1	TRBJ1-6	TGCGCCAGCAGCCAAGATAGTGCCCGGTCACCCCTCCACTTT	CASSQDSARSPLHF
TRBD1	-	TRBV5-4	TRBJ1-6	TGTGCCAGCAGCCCACAGGGGGTCGATTCACCCCTCCACTTT	CASSPQGVDSPLHF
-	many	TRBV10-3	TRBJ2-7	TGTGCCATCAGAGAGGGTGCCCCTCGGAGGGAGCAGTACTTC	CAIREGAPRREQYF
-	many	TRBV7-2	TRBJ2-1	TGTGCCAGCAGTAGGGGGAGGAGGCAGTTCTTC	CASSRGRRQFF
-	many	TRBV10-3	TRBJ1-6	TGTGCCATCAGTGAGAGGGCCTCCGGGGATTCACCCCTCCACTTT	CAISERASGDSPLHF
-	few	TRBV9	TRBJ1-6	TGTGCCAGCAGCGTAGCGGTGGGCTCACCCCTCCACTTT	CASSVAVGSPLHF
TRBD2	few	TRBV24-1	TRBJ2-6	TGTGCCACCAGTTCCTCGCGGGGGTGGGACGCCAACGTCCTGACTTTC	CATSSSRGWDANVLTF
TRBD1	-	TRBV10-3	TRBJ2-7	TGTGCCATCAGTCCGGGACAGGGGTTCCACGAGCAGTACTTC	CAISPGQGFHEQYF
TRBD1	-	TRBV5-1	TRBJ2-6	TGCGCCAGCAGCCCGGGGACAGGGGGCTCGCTATCTGGGGCCAACGTCCTGACTTTC	CASSPGTGGSLSGANVLTF
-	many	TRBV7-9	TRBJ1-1	TGTGCCAGCAGCTTCCACACATCGAACACTGAAGCTTTCTTT	CASSFHTSNTEAFF